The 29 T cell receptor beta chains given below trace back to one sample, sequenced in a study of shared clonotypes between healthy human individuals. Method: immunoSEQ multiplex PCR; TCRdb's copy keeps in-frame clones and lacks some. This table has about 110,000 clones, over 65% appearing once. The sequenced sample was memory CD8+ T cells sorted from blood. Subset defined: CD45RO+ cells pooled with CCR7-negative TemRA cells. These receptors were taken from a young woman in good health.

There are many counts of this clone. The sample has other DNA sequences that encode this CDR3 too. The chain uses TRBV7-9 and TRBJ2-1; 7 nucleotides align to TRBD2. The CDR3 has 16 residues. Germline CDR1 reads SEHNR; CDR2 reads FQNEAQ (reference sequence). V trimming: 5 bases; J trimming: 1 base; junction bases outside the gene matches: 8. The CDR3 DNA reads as TGTGCCAGCAGCCCCCGTGGCGGGAGTTCCTACAATGAGCAGTTCTTC. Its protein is CASSPRGGSSYNEQFF.

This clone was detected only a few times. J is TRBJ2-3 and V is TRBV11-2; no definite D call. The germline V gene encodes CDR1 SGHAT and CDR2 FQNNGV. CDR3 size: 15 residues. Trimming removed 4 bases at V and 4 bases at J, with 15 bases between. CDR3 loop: CASSSTGLSADTQYF. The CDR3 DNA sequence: TGTGCCAGCAGCTCTACCGGGTTGAGCGCAGATACGCAGTATTTT.

In nucleotides, the CDR3 is TGTGCCAGCAGTGGGACTAGCGGACTGCTCTCCTACAATGAGCAGTTCTTC. Translated: CASSGTSGLLSYNEQFF. The chain employs TRBV25-1 and TRBJ2-1; 10 bases fit TRBD2. The CDR3 loop spans 17 amino acids. V dropped 4 bases and J dropped 0; count of bases not matched to a gene: 6. From germline, CDR1 is MGHDK and CDR2 SYGVNS.

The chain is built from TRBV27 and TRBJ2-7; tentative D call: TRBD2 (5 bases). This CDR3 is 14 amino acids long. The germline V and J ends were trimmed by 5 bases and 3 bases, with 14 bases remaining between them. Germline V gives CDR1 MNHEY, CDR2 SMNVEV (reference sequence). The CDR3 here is CASSPSGLIYEQYF. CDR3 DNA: TGTGCCAGCAGTCCCTCAGGACTGATCTACGAGCAGTACTTC.

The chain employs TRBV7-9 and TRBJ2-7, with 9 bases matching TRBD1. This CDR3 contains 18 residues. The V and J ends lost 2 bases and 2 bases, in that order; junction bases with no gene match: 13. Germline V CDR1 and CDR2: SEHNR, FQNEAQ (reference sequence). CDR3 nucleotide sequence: TGTGCCAGCAGCTTAATTTGGCGGACCGGGACAGGGACCTACGAGCAGTACTTC. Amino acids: CASSLIWRTGTGTYEQYF.

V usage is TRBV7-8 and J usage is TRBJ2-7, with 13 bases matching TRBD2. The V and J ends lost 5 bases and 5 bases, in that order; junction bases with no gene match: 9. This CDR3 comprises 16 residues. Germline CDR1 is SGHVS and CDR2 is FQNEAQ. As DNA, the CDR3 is TGTGCCAGCAGCAAGGGACTAGCGGGATTACGGGACGAGCAGTACTTC. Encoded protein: CASSKGLAGLRDEQYF. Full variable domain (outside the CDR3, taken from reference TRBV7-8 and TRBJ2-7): GAGVSQSPRYKVAKRGQDVALRCDPISGHVSLFWYQQALGQGPEFLTYFQNEAQLDKSGLPSDRFFAERPEGSVSTLKIQRTQQEDSAVYLCASSKGLAGLRDEQYFGPGTRLTVT.

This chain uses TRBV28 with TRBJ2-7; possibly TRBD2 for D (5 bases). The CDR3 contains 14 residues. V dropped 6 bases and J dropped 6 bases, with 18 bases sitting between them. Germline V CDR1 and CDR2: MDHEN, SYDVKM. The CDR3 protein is CASSQVRPGGEQYF. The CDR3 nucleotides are TGTGCCAGCAGCCAAGTCCGACCCGGAGGCGAGCAGTACTTC.

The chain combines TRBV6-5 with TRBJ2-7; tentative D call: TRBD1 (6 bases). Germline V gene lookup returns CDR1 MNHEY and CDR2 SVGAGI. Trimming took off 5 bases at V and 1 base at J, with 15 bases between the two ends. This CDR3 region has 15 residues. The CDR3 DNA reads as TGTGCCAGCAGTCCCGGGACATTGGGATCCTACGAGCAGTACTTC. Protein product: CASSPGTLGSYEQYF.

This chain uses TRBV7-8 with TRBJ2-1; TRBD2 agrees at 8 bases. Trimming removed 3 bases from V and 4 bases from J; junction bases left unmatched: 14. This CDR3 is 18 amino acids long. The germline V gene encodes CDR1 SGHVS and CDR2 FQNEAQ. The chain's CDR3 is CASSFPVSGKGGYNEQFF. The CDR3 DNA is TGTGCCAGCAGCTTTCCTGTTAGCGGGAAGGGTGGGTACAATGAGCAGTTCTTC.

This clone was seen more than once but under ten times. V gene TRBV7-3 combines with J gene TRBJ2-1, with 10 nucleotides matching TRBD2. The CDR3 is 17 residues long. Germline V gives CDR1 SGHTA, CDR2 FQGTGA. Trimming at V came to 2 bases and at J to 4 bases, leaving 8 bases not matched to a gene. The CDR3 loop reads CASSLSAGGPTYNEQFF. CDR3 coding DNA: TGTGCCAGCAGCTTATCAGCGGGAGGGCCTACTTACAATGAGCAGTTCTTC.

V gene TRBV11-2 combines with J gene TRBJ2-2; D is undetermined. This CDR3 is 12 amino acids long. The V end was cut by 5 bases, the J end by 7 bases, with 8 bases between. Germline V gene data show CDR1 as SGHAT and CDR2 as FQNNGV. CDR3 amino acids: CASSLLGGELFF. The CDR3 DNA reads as TGTGCCAGCAGCCTCCTGGGCGGGGAGCTGTTTTTT.

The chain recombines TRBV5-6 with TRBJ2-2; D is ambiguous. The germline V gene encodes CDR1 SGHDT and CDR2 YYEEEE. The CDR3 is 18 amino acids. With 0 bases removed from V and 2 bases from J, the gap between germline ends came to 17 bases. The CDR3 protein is CASSLAFGTGKNTGELFF. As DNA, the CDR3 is TGTGCCAGCAGCTTGGCGTTTGGAACTGGGAAAAACACCGGGGAGCTGTTTTTT.

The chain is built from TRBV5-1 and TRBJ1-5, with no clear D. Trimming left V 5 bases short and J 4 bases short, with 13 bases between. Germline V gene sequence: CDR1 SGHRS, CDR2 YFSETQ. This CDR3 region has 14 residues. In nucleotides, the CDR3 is TGCGCCAGCAGAACGGACCCAGGAAATCAGCCCCAGCATTTT. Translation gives CASRTDPGNQPQHF.

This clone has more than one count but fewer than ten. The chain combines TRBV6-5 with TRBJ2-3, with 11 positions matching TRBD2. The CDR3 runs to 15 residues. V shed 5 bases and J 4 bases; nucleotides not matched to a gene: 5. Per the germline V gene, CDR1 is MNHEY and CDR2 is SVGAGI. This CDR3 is CASSPVAGGADTQYF. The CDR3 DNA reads TGTGCCAGCAGTCCAGTAGCGGGAGGGGCAGATACGCAGTATTTT.

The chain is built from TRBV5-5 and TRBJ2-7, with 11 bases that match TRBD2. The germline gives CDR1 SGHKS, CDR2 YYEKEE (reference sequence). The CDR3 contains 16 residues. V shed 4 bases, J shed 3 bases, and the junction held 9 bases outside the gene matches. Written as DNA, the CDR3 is TGTGCCAGCAGCGAACAAGGGACTAGCGGTTACTACGAGCAGTACTTC. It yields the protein CASSEQGTSGYYEQYF. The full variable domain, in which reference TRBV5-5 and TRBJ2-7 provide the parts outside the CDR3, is DAGVTQSPTHLIKTRGQQVTLRCSPISGHKSVSWYQQVLGQGPQFIFQYYEKEERGRGNFPDRFSARQFPNYSSELNVNALLLGDSALYLCASSEQGTSGYYEQYFGPGTRLTVT.

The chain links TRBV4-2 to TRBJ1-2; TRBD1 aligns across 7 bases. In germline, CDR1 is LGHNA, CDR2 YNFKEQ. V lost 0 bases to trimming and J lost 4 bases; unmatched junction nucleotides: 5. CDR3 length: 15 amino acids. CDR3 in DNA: TGTGCCAGCAGCCAAGATTGGGACAGAGCCTATGGCTACACCTTC. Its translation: CASSQDWDRAYGYTF.

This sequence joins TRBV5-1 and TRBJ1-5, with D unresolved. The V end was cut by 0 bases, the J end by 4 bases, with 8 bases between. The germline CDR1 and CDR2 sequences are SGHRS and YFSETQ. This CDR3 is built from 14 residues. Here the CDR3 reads CASSLAPTNQPQHF. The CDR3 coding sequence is TGCGCCAGCAGCTTGGCGCCCACTAATCAGCCCCAGCATTTT.

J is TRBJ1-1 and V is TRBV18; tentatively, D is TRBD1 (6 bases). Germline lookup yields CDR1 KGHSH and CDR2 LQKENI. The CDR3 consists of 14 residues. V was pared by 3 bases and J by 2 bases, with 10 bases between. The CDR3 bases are TGTGCCAGCTCACCCAGGACAGCTAACACTGAAGCTTTCTTT. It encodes CASSPRTANTEAFF.

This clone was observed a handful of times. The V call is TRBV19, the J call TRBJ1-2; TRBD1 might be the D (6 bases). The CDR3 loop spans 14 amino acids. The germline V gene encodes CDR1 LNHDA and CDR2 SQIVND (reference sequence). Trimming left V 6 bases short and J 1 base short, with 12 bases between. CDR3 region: CASRRTAINYGYTF. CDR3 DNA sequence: TGTGCCAGTAGGCGGACAGCGATTAACTATGGCTACACCTTC. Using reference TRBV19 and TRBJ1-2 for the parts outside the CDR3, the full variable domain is DGGITQSPKYLFRKEGQNVTLSCEQNLNHDAMYWYRQDPGQGLRLIYYSQIVNDFQKGDIAEGYSVSREKKESFPLTVTSAQKNPTAFYLCASRRTAINYGYTFGSGTRLTVV.

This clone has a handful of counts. The CDR3 region has the DNA TGTGCCAGCAGCCAAGAAACGGGAACGGGTGAGCAGTTCTTC. This sequence encodes CASSQETGTGEQFF. The V and J genes are TRBV4-2 and TRBJ2-1, with D perhaps matching TRBD2 (5 bases). The germline gives CDR1 LGHNA, CDR2 YNFKEQ. The CDR3 loop spans 14 amino acids. The ends were cut back, 0 bases at V and 9 bases at J, with 12 bases in the middle.

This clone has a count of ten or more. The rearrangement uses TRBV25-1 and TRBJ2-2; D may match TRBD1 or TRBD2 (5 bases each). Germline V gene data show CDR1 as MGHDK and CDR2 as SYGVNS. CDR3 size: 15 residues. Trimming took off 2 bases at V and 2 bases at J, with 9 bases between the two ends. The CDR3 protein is CASSETGRNTGELFF. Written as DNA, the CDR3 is TGTGCCAGCAGTGAAACGGGGCGTAACACCGGGGAGCTGTTTTTT.

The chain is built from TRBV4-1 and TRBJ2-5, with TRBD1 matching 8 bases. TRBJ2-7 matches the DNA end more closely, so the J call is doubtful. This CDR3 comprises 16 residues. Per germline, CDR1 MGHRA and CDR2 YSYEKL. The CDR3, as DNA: TGCGCCAGCAGCCAAGCCCCCGGGACAGGAGCCTACGAGCAGTACTTC. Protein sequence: CASSQAPGTGAYEQYF.

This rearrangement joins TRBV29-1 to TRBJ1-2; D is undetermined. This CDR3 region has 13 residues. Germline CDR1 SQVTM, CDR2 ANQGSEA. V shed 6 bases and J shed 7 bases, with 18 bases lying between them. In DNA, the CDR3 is TGCAGCGTCATCGGAGGGAGGGTTGGTGGCTACACCTTC. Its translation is CSVIGGRVGGYTF.

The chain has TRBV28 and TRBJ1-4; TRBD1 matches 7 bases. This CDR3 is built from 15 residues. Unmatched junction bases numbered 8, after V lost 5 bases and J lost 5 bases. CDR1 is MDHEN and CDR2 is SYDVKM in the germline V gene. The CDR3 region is CASSEGGGWNEKLFF. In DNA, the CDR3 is TGTGCCAGCAGTGAAGGGGGCGGCTGGAATGAAAAACTGTTTTTT.

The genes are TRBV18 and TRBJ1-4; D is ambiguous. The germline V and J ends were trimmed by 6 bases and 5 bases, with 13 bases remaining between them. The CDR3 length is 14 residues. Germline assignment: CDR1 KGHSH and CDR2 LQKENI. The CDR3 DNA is TGTGCCAGCTCCCCCCTGGATGAAAATGAAAAACTGTTTTTT. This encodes CASSPLDENEKLFF.

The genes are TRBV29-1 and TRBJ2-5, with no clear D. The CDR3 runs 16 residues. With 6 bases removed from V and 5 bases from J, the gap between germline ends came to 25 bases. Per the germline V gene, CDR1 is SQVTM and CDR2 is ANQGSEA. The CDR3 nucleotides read TGCAGCGTCCTTGTGGACCGGCCATATTCCTGGGAGACCCAGTACTTC. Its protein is CSVLVDRPYSWETQYF. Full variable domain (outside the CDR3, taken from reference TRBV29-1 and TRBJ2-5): SAVISQKPSRDICQRGTSLTIQCQVDSQVTMMFWYRQQPGQSLTLIATANQGSEATYESGFVIDKFPISRPNLTFSTLTVSNMSPEDSSIYLCSVLVDRPYSWETQYFGPGTRLLVL.

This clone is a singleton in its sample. The CDR3 reads CASSVGLAGVDEQYF. The CDR3 DNA follows: TGTGCCAGCAGCGTAGGGCTAGCGGGAGTTGATGAGCAGTACTTC. The chain uses TRBV9 and TRBJ2-7; 10 nucleotides match TRBD2. J was trimmed by 7 bases and V by 0 bases; bases with no gene match: 7. Germline V lookup: CDR1 SGDLS, CDR2 YYNGEE. CDR3 length: 15 amino acids.

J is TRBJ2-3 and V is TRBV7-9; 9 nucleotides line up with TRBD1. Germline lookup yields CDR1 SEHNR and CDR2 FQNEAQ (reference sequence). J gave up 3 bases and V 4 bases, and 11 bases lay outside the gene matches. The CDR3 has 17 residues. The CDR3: CASSSPIRDRETDTQYF. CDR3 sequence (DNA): TGTGCCAGCAGCTCACCGATACGGGACAGGGAGACAGATACGCAGTATTTT.

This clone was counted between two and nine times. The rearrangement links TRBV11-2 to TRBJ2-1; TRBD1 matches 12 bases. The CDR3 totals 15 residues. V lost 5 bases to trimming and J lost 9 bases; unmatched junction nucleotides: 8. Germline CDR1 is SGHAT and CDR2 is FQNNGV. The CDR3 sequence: CASSLDGTGGFEQFF. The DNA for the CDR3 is TGTGCCAGCAGCCTCGATGGGACAGGGGGCTTTGAGCAGTTCTTC.